The subject of this entry is one T cell receptor beta chain. V was shortened by 3 bases and J by 0 bases, with 18 bases between the two germline ends. CDR3 length: 17 amino acids. Germline CDR1 and CDR2: GTSNPN and SVGIG (reference sequence). Profiling relied on immunoSEQ multiplex PCR, and the TCRdb table lists in-frame clones only, not all of them. This sample yields hundreds of thousands of clones, of which approximately 96% are seen a single time; over 0.095% belongs to the top ten. Only CD45RO-negative cells positively selected for CCR7 counted as naive CD8 cells, so terminally differentiated effector memory CD45RA+ cells were excluded. The sample comes from a study of shared clonotypes between healthy human individuals.

The genes are TRBV30 and TRBJ2-1; D unresolved. Sequences were obtained from naive CD8+ T cells sorted from blood. This clonotype was sampled from a woman aged 25 to 45 in good health. The DNA for the CDR3 is TGTGCCTGGAGCTTTATAAATGGAGCTAGCTCCTACAATGAGCAGTTCTTC. Its protein is CAWSFINGASSYNEQFF.